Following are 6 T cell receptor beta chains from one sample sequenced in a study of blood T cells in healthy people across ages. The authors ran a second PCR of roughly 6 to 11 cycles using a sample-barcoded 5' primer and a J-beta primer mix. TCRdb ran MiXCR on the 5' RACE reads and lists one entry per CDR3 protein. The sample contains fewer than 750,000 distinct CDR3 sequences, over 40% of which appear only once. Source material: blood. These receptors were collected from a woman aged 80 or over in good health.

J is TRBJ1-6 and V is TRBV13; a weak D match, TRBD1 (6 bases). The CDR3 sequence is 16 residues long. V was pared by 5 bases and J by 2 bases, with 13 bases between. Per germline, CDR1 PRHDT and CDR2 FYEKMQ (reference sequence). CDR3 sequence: CASSQEGGPYNSPLHF. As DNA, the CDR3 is TGTGCCAGCAGCCAAGAAGGGGGGCCCTATAATTCACCCCTCCACTTT.

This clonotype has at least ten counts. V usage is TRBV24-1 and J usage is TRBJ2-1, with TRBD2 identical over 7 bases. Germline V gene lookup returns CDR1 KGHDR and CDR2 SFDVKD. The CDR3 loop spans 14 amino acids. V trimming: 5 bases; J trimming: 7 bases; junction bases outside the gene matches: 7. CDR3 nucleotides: TGTGCCACCAGTGTAGCGGGTACTGGTAATGAGCAGTTCTTC. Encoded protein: CATSVAGTGNEQFF.

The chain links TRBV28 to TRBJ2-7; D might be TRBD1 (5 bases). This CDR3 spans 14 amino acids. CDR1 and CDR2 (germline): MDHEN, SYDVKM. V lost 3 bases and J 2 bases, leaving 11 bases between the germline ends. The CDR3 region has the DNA TGTGCCAGCAGTTTGGGGCAGCCAGCCTACGAGCAGTACTTC. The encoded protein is CASSLGQPAYEQYF. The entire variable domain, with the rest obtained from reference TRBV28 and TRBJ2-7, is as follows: DVKVTQSSRYLVKRTGEKVFLECVQDMDHENMFWYRQDPGLGLRLIYFSYDVKMKEKGDIPEGYSVSREKKERFSLILESASTNQTSMYLCASSLGQPAYEQYFGPGTRLTVT.

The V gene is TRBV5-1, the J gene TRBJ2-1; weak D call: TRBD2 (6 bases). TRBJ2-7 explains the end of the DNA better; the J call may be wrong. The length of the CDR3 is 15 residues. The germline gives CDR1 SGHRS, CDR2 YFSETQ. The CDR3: CASSLGGGNYNEQYF. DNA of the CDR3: TGCGCCAGCAGCTTAGGCGGCGGGAACTACAATGAGCAGTACTTC.

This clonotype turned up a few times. This CDR3 reads CASSTGRGQPQHF. DNA for the CDR3: TGTGCCAGCAGCACAGGGAGGGGTCAGCCCCAGCATTTT. The chain carries TRBV7-6 and TRBJ1-5, with D perhaps matching TRBD1 (6 bases). In germline, CDR1 is SGHVS, CDR2 FNYEAQ. Trimming cost V 5 bases and J 6 bases, with 11 bases left between them. This CDR3 region has 13 residues.

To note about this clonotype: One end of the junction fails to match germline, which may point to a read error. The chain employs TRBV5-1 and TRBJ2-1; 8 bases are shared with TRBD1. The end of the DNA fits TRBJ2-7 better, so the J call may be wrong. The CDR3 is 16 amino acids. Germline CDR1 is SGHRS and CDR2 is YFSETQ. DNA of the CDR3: TGCGCCGGCAGCCAATCTCCGGGACAGGCCTACAATGAGCAGTACTTC. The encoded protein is CAGSQSPGQAYNEQYF.